One sample yielded the 21 T cell receptor beta chains listed below, sequenced in a study of T cells in Graves' hyperthyroidism and ophthalmopathy. It was RNA transcripts that yielded the amplified TCR beta CDR3 regions. The HTBI set primed first-round TCR CDR3 RT-PCR. TCRdb reprocessed the multiplex PCR reads with MiXCR, giving one entry per CDR3 protein. The sample yields more than 550,000 distinct CDR3 sequences, about 45% seen once. Sequenced input: peripheral blood or thyroid tissue (not recorded which). The receptors were gathered from an adult man with Graves' disease, either hyperthyroidism or ophthalmopathy (not recorded which).

As regards this clonotype: This clone may be a read error of a much larger clone one base away. V usage is TRBV7-2 and J usage is TRBJ2-5; D is uncertain. The germline V gene encodes CDR1 SGHTA and CDR2 FQGNSA. This CDR3 contains 13 residues. In DNA form, the CDR3 reads TGTGCCAGCAGCTTAGCGGAGCTTGAGACCCAGTGCTTC. This gives the protein CASSLAELETQCF.

In the case of this clonotype: A read error may be the cause here, since a much bigger clone is one base away. The rearrangement joins TRBV19 to TRBJ1-2; D gene unclear. The CDR3 loop spans 12 amino acids. V lost 5 bases, J lost 5 bases, and 9 bases lay in between. The germline gives CDR1 LNHDA, CDR2 SQIVND (reference sequence). In DNA, the CDR3 is TGTGCCAGTAGTGGAAGCAAATATGGCTACACCTTC. Translating gives CASSGSKYGYTF.

This clonotype was seen once. A read error may explain this, as a much larger clone is one base away. The rearrangement joins TRBV10-3 to TRBJ1-2; 7 nucleotides agree with TRBD1. Germline assignment: CDR1 ENHRY and CDR2 SYGVKD. V was pared by 6 bases and J by 2 bases, with 9 bases of the junction left unmatched. This CDR3 spans 15 amino acids. The DNA of the CDR3 is TGTGCCATCAGGGGACAGACGGAGATGAACTATGGCTACACCTTC. This codes for CAIRGQTEMNYGYTF.

The rearrangement joins TRBV15 to TRBJ2-5; tentatively, D is TRBD1 (6 bases). This CDR3 is built from 18 residues. The V gene's germline CDR1 is LNHNV and CDR2 YYDKDF (reference sequence). V lost 0 bases and J 2 bases, leaving 19 bases between the germline ends. The chain's CDR3 is CATSRDRVWTALQETQYF. The CDR3 DNA sequence: TGTGCCACCAGCAGAGATCGAGTATGGACAGCTTTACAAGAGACCCAGTACTTC.

The genes are TRBV10-3 and TRBJ2-7; TRBD2 is a possible D gene (5 bases). V gave up 3 bases and J gave up 3 bases, with 9 bases separating them. In germline, CDR1 is ENHRY, CDR2 SYGVKD. This CDR3 contains 13 residues. CDR3 loop: CAISDAGNYEQYF. The CDR3 DNA reads as TGTGCCATCAGTGATGCGGGCAACTACGAGCAGTACTTC.

This clonotype was seen repeatedly, ten times or more. The chain couples TRBV12-3 or TRBV12-4 to TRBJ1-2; D might be TRBD1 (5 bases). The CDR3 covers 13 residues. V was cut by 9 bases and J by 4 bases, with 15 bases left in between. The CDR3 protein is CASSLTGIYGYTF. CDR3 sequence (DNA): TGTGCCAGTAGCCTCACAGGAATCTATGGCTACACCTTC.

The rearrangement uses TRBV4-1 and TRBJ2-7; 7 bases match TRBD2. The V segment lost 0 bases and the J segment 1 base; nucleotides outside the gene matches: 9. The CDR3 runs 17 residues. Germline values: CDR1 MGHRA, CDR2 YSYEKL. The DNA for the CDR3 is TGCGCCAGCAGCCAAGATTTGGGAGGGCACCAATCCTACGAGCAGTACTTC. Translating gives CASSQDLGGHQSYEQYF.

The sample holds many counts of this clonotype. The chain links TRBV2 to TRBJ1-5; D may be TRBD1 (5 bases). There are 13 residues in the CDR3. Trimming took off 1 base at V and 10 bases at J, with 11 bases between the two ends. CDR1 SNHLY and CDR2 FYNNEI come from the germline V gene. CDR3 sequence (DNA): TGTGCCAGCAGTGAAGGCCAGGGCGGTCCCCAGCATTTT. Translating gives CASSEGQGGPQHF.

The chain employs TRBV24-1 and TRBJ1-2; no definite D call. There are 11 residues in the CDR3. Germline lookup yields CDR1 KGHDR and CDR2 SFDVKD. Trimming took off 9 bases at V and 8 bases at J, with 12 bases between the two ends. The CDR3 reads CATVGRSGYTF. In DNA, the CDR3 is TGTGCCACCGTAGGGAGGAGCGGCTACACCTTC.

This clonotype was detected a few times. V is TRBV7-2 and J is TRBJ2-5, with a weak D call TRBD1 (5 bases). Deletions cut 5 bases from V and 5 bases from J, with 9 bases between. This CDR3 has 12 amino acids. Germline assignment: CDR1 SGHTA and CDR2 FQGNSA. CDR3 loop: CASSAQVETQYF. The CDR3 nucleotides read TGTGCCAGCAGCGCACAGGTGGAGACCCAGTACTTC.

V and J are TRBV20-1 and TRBJ1-4; D perhaps matches TRBD1 (5 bases). CDR3 length: 14 residues. Per the germline V gene, CDR1 is DFQATT and CDR2 is SNEGSKA (reference sequence). The germline V and J ends were trimmed by 1 base and 12 bases, with 18 bases remaining between them. CDR3 bases: TGCAGTGCTAGAGCCATGGGACGGGATGAGGAACTGTTTTTT. Protein: CSARAMGRDEELFF.

The chain is built from TRBV9 and TRBJ1-4; 7 positions agree with TRBD1. J lost 3 bases, V lost 5 bases, and 10 bases had no gene match. Germline loops: CDR1 SGDLS, CDR2 YYNGEE. The CDR3 extends over 16 amino acids. The CDR3, as DNA: TGTGCCAGCAGTTCCACAGGGGTAGAGGCTAATGAAAAACTGTTTTTT. This sequence encodes CASSSTGVEANEKLFF.

The chain carries TRBV7-9 and TRBJ2-7; possibly TRBD1 for D (6 bases). This CDR3 spans 15 amino acids. From germline, CDR1 is SEHNR and CDR2 FQNEAQ (reference sequence). Trimming took 6 bases from V and 3 from J, leaving 18 bases between them. CDR3 DNA: TGTGCCAGCAGTTCACTCCCAGGGGAAGGCTACGAGCAGTACTTC. Protein sequence: CASSSLPGEGYEQYF.

This clonotype has ten or more counts. V usage is TRBV7-9 and J usage is TRBJ2-5; no reliable D call. V gave up 5 bases and J gave up 5 bases, with 15 bases separating them. This CDR3 is built from 14 residues. Germline CDR1 SEHNR, CDR2 FQNEAQ (reference sequence). Here the CDR3 reads CASSPRLGRETQYF. DNA of the CDR3: TGTGCCAGCAGCCCAAGACTGGGCAGGGAGACCCAGTACTTC.

For this clonotype: Just one base apart from a much larger clone, this may be a read error. V is TRBV2 and J is TRBJ2-7, with D tentatively TRBD1 (6 bases). CDR1 and CDR2 from the germline V gene are SNHLY and FYNNEI. The CDR3 extends over 14 amino acids. The CDR3 region has the DNA TGTGCCGGCAGTGCAAACAGGGTGGCCCTCGAGCAGTACTTC. Its protein is CAGSANRVALEQYF.

This clonotype was counted at least ten times. The chain employs TRBV2 and TRBJ1-2; D is possibly TRBD1 (5 bases). From germline, CDR1 is SNHLY and CDR2 FYNNEI. Trimming shortened V by 9 bases and J by 1 base, and 15 bases separated the two germline ends. CDR3 size: 14 residues. CDR3 amino acids: CASYPGGVNYGYTF. CDR3 nucleotide sequence: TGTGCCAGTTATCCCGGGGGTGTTAACTATGGCTACACCTTC.

The J gene is TRBJ1-5, the V gene TRBV10-3; D is unresolved. The CDR3 is 13 amino acids. Trimming took off 5 bases at V and 5 bases at J, with 10 bases between the two ends. Germline V lookup: CDR1 ENHRY, CDR2 SYGVKD. The CDR3: CAISNREDQPQHF. CDR3 DNA sequence: TGTGCCATCAGTAACCGGGAAGATCAGCCCCAGCATTTT.

The chain has TRBV29-1 and TRBJ1-3; D possibly corresponds to TRBD1 (6 bases). Germline V gene data show CDR1 as SQVTM and CDR2 as ANQGSEA. This CDR3 comprises 12 residues. V shed 7 bases and J shed 7 bases, with 14 bases lying between them. The CDR3 region is CSAEGGGNTIYF. Written as DNA, the CDR3 is TGCAGCGCCGAGGGGGGAGGGAACACCATATATTTT.

This clonotype was found a few times. The CDR3, as DNA: TGTGCCAGCAGCCAGAGGATAGGAGGCTACACCTTC. Its protein product is CASSQRIGGYTF. V usage is TRBV7-3 and J usage is TRBJ1-2, with D unclear. Germline-derived CDR1 and CDR2 are SGHTA and FQGTGA. The CDR3 is made up of 12 amino acids. Trimming removed 5 bases from V and 8 bases from J, with 12 bases in between.

This clonotype came up many times. V gene TRBV10-3 combines with J gene TRBJ1-4, with D uncertain. The germline gives CDR1 ENHRY, CDR2 SYGVKD. This CDR3 contains 13 residues. V was pared by 4 bases and J by 5 bases, with 8 bases between. CDR3: CAISGGVNEKLFF. The CDR3, as DNA: TGTGCCATCAGTGGGGGTGTCAATGAAAAACTGTTTTTT.

This clonotype showed up just once. At one of its ends the junction is not consistent with the germline gene, which may arise from a read error. The chain employs TRBV11-1 and TRBJ1-2; TRBD1 agrees at 9 bases. The CDR3 spans 15 residues. Germline CDR1 is SGHAT and CDR2 is FQDESV (reference sequence). The CDR3 DNA sequence: TGTGCCAGCAGTTTAGCGGGACAGGGATGGAATGGCTACACCTTC. It specifies CASSLAGQGWNGYTF.